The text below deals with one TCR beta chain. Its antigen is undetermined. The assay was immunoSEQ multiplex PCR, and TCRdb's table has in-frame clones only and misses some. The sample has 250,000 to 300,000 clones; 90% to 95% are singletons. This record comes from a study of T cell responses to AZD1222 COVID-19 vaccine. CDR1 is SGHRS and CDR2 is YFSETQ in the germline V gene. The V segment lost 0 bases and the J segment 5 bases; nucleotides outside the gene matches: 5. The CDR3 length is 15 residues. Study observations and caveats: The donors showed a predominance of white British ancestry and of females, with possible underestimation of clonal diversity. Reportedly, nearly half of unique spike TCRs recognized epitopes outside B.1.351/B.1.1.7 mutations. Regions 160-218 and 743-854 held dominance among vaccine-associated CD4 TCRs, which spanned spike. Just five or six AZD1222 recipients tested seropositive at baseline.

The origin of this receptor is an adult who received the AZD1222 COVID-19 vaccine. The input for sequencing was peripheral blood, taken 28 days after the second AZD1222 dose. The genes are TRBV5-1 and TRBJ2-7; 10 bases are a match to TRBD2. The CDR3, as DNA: TGCGCCAGCAGCTTGGCGGCTAGCGGGAGCCACGAGCAGTACTTC. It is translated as CASSLAASGSHEQYF.